This TCR beta chain was identified in a study of T cell repertoires in cytomegalovirus infection. Study summary: In public TCR beta signatures, there were indications of both CMV infection and matching HLA type.

In regard to this clonotype: Antigen specificity is unknown.

Trimming pared 6 bases from V and 4 bases from J, leaving 13 bases between. This CDR3 comprises 13 residues. Germline V gene sequence: CDR1 SQVTM, CDR2 ANQGSEA. TCRdb analysed the reads with MiXCR anew, one entry per CDR3 protein. Of fewer than 400,000 distinct CDR3 sequences in the sample, roughly 18% were seen once. General study findings and limits: Dominant in the ex vivo response were TCR beta clonotypes restricted by HLA-C and specific for CMV. Totalled public TCR beta family frequency picked out people who carried CMV plus the relevant HLA.

Input material: PBMCs. This TCR derives from a human donor in good health (CMV status not recorded). Some clones in this sample may be carry-over from other donors' samples. The chain links TRBV29-1 to TRBJ2-1, with D perhaps TRBD2 (6 bases). Here the CDR3 DNA reads TGCAGCGTGGAACTAGGAGGGTACAATGAGCAGTTCTTC. Protein sequence: CSVELGGYNEQFF.